These 9 T cell receptor beta chains were sequenced from one sample in a study of blood T cells in healthy people across ages. With a J-beta primer mix and a sample-barcoded 5' primer, a second PCR ran roughly 7 to 11 cycles. MiXCR, applied by TCRdb to the 5' RACE reads, yields one record per CDR3 protein. The repertoire consists of 700,000 to 900,000 distinct CDR3 sequences, with 25% to 30% occurring once and the leading ten covering around 3%. The same data also went into a second study, on T cells of mothers and their children.

The sequencing input was blood. These receptor sequences come from a boy between 10 and 17 years old in good health.

J is TRBJ1-1 and V is TRBV2; D is possibly TRBD1 (5 bases). Looked up from germline, CDR1 is SNHLY and CDR2 is FYNNEI. The CDR3 runs to 12 residues. The V gene lost 3 bases and the J gene lost 11 bases, with 13 bases spanning the gap. In DNA form, the CDR3 reads TGTGCCAGCAGTGAGGGACTGCTGTATGCTTTCTTT. Encoded protein: CASSEGLLYAFF.

This chain connects TRBV6-5 to TRBJ1-2; D is undetermined. Trimming took 0 bases from V and 4 from J, leaving 9 bases between them. Germline V CDR1 and CDR2: MNHEY, SVGAGI. The CDR3 is 14 amino acids. In DNA, the CDR3 is TGTGCCAGCAGTTACTCTTCAGAAAGCTATGGCTACACCTTC. Protein product: CASSYSSESYGYTF.

The rearrangement uses TRBV27 and TRBJ2-4; D not certain. CDR1 and CDR2 (germline): MNHEY, SMNVEV (reference sequence). The CDR3 loop spans 13 amino acids. With 5 bases removed from V and 5 bases from J, the gap between germline ends came to 10 bases. The CDR3 sequence: CASSHPDQNIQYF. The DNA for the CDR3 is TGTGCCAGCAGTCACCCGGATCAAAACATTCAGTACTTC.

This clonotype was observed a handful of times. The chain carries TRBV18 and TRBJ2-5, with 8 bases lining up with TRBD1. The DNA end lines up better with TRBJ2-7; the J call may be wrong. There are 14 residues in the CDR3. Germline CDR1 and CDR2: KGHSH and LQKENI. DNA for the CDR3: TGTGCCAGCTCCGGACAGGGATTGGACTACGAGCAGTACTTC. Translated: CASSGQGLDYEQYF.

This clonotype occurred a few times. The genes are TRBV10-2 and TRBJ2-4; D gene ambiguous. Germline values: CDR1 WSHSY, CDR2 SAAADI. With 3 bases removed from V and 7 bases from J, the gap between germline ends came to 7 bases. This CDR3 has 12 amino acids. The CDR3: CASSDGSNIQYF. The CDR3 coding sequence is TGCGCCAGCAGTGACGGCAGTAACATTCAGTACTTC.

This sequence joins TRBV20-1 and TRBJ1-5; TRBD1 agrees at 7 bases. Germline V lookup: CDR1 DFQATT, CDR2 SNEGSKA (reference sequence). The CDR3 contains 15 residues. Unmatched junction bases numbered 7, after V lost 3 bases and J lost 2 bases. The CDR3 DNA follows: TGCAGTGCTAGTCAAACTACAGGGGGCAATCAGCCCCAGCATTTT. Amino acid sequence: CSASQTTGGNQPQHF.

CDR3 nucleotides: TGCAGCGTCGGGTTTGGGACTGGGGGGGACAATGAGCAGTTCTTC. Translation gives CSVGFGTGGDNEQFF. V usage is TRBV29-1 and J usage is TRBJ2-1; 7 bases map to TRBD2. Germline V CDR1 and CDR2: SQVTM, ANQGSEA. The CDR3 has 15 amino acids. V lost 6 bases, J lost 5 bases, and 13 bases stayed unmatched.

This clonotype has a handful of counts. The chain has TRBV6-1 and TRBJ1-1; D uncertain. CDR1 and CDR2 (germline): MNHNS, SASEGT. Trimming removed 6 bases at V and 0 bases at J, with 11 bases between. This CDR3 has 14 residues. CDR3 in DNA: TGTGCCAGCAGCGCCGAAGTCTTGAACACTGAAGCTTTCTTT. Its protein is CASSAEVLNTEAFF.

The rearrangement uses TRBV12-5 and TRBJ2-2; the D is unclear. This CDR3 comprises 14 residues. Germline CDR1 reads LGHNT; CDR2 reads FRNRAP. Deletions cut 8 bases from V and 2 bases from J, with 12 bases between. CDR3 nucleotides: TGTGCTAGTCAAACGGGCTACAACACCGGGGAGCTGTTTTTT. This gives the protein CASQTGYNTGELFF.